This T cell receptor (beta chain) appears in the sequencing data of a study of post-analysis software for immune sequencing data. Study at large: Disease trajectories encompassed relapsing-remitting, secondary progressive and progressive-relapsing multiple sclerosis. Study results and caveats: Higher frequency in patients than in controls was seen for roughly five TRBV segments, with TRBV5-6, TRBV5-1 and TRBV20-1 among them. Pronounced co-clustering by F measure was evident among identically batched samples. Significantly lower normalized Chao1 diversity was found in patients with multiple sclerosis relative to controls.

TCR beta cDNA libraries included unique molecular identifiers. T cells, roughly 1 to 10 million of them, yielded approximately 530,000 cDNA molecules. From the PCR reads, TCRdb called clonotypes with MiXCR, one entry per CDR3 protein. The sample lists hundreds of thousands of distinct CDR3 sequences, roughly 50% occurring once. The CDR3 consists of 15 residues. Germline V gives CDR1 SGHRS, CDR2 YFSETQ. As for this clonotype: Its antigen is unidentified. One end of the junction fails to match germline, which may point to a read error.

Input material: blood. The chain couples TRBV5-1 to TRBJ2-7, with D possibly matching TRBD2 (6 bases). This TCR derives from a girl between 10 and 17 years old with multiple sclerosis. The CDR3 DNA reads TGCGCCAGCAGCTTCAATGGGGGGAGCTCCTACGAGCAGTACTTT. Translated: CASSFNGGSSYEQYF.